A single sample is the source of the 4 T cell receptor beta chains below, sequenced in a study of T cells in Graves' hyperthyroidism and ophthalmopathy. Amplified TCR beta CDR3 regions derived from RNA transcripts. TCR CDR3 regions were first amplified by RT-PCR with HTBI primers. TCRdb processed the multiplex PCR reads anew with MiXCR; each CDR3 protein has one entry. This sample has hundreds of thousands of distinct CDR3 sequences, with more than 11% found just once. The sample comprised blood. The receptors were gathered from a woman aged 25 to 45 with Graves' hyperthyroidism.

This clonotype occurred many times. The limits of the CDR3 on the DNA are not certain, so only TCRdb's listed CDR3 is given. This sequence joins TRBV19 and TRBJ1-5; the table's D call of TRBD1 was not tested on the DNA. The CDR3 extends over 14 residues, inclusive of both ends. The germline CDR1 and CDR2 sequences are LNHDA and SQIVND (reference sequence). The CDR3 loop is CASSISGPGQPQHF.

This clonotype has just a few counts. This chain uses TRBV7-9 with TRBJ2-2; 8 positions agree with TRBD1. V shed 5 bases and J 4 bases; nucleotides not matched to a gene: 9. The CDR3 totals 16 residues. From germline, CDR1 is SEHNR and CDR2 FQNEAQ (reference sequence). The CDR3 sequence is CASSIRQGTGTGELFF. The CDR3 DNA is TGTGCCAGCAGCATTCGACAGGGGACGGGCACCGGGGAGCTGTTTTTT.

This clonotype was seen repeatedly, ten times or more. The gene calls are TRBV27 and TRBJ1-1; D ambiguous. This CDR3 is built from 11 residues. Trimming stripped 9 bases from V and 2 bases from J, with 7 bases between. CDR1 and CDR2 (germline): MNHEY, SMNVEV (reference sequence). The CDR3 DNA reads as TGTGCCAGAGATGAAAACACTGAAGCTTTCTTT. Its translation: CARDENTEAFF.

This clonotype was counted only a few times. This chain connects TRBV19 to TRBJ2-7, with 12 bases matching TRBD2. With V trimmed by 5 bases and J by 2 bases, 4 bases remained unmatched. This CDR3 has 15 amino acids. Germline values: CDR1 LNHDA, CDR2 SQIVND (reference sequence). The CDR3 sequence is CASSFLAGGTYEQYF. The CDR3 DNA sequence: TGTGCCAGTAGTTTCCTAGCGGGAGGGACCTACGAGCAGTACTTC.